These 16 T cell receptor beta chains were sequenced from one sample in a study of memory CD4+ T cells and cytomegalovirus serostatus. The sort gate was single viable CD3+CD4+CD8-CD45RO+ cells for memory CD4+ T cells. Repertoires were generated with immunoSEQ multiplex PCR, while TCRdb's copy carries only in-frame clones and drops some. The sample has about 50,000 clones, 78% seen once. The specimen was memory CD4+ T cells from blood. All receptors derive from an adult in good health and CMV-seronegative.

The chain recombines TRBV5-1 with TRBJ1-1, with no clear D. The CDR3 length is 12 residues. The germline V and J ends were trimmed by 0 bases and 10 bases, with 10 bases remaining between them. Germline V lookup: CDR1 SGHRS, CDR2 YFSETQ. CDR3 amino acids: CASSLDGVGAFF. The CDR3 coding sequence is TGCGCCAGCAGCTTGGATGGGGTAGGAGCTTTCTTT.

J is TRBJ1-3 and V is TRBV11-2; no definite D call. V shed 7 bases and J shed 3 bases, with 13 bases lying between them. Germline V gives CDR1 SGHAT, CDR2 FQNNGV. This CDR3 is 14 amino acids long. As DNA, the CDR3 is TGTGCCAGCAATGCTATTCGCGGTGGAAACACCATATATTTT. Amino acids: CASNAIRGGNTIYF.

The rearrangement links TRBV11-1 to TRBJ2-7, with a possible D match to TRBD1 (6 bases). The V and J ends lost 5 bases and 2 bases respectively, with 10 bases between them. Looked up from germline, CDR1 is SGHAT and CDR2 is FQDESV (reference sequence). The CDR3 contains 13 residues. DNA for the CDR3: TGTGCCAGCAGCCCACGGACAGCCTACGAGCAGTACTTC. Its translation is CASSPRTAYEQYF.

The gene calls are TRBV27 and TRBJ2-2; TRBD1 matches 7 bases. V lost 3 bases to trimming and J lost 2 bases; unmatched junction nucleotides: 3. Germline CDR1 is MNHEY and CDR2 is SMNVEV (reference sequence). This CDR3 comprises 15 residues. The CDR3 reads CASSLDRLNTGELFF. The CDR3 nucleotides are TGTGCCAGCAGTTTGGACAGGCTTAACACCGGGGAGCTGTTTTTT.

The V gene is TRBV27, the J gene TRBJ2-7; 8 bases match TRBD1. The CDR3 is 16 residues long. The germline gives CDR1 MNHEY, CDR2 SMNVEV (reference sequence). V was pared by 2 bases and J by 0 bases, with 6 bases of the junction left unmatched. In nucleotides, the CDR3 is TGTGCCAGCAGTTTAAAAGGGACAGGACACTCCTACGAGCAGTACTTC. It is translated as CASSLKGTGHSYEQYF.

As DNA, the CDR3 is TGTGCCAGCTCACGCCCAACGGACAGGAGGGGACCAGGGCTGTTTTTT. It specifies CASSRPTDRRGPGLFF. The chain couples TRBV18 to TRBJ1-4, with 7 bases matching TRBD1. Germline trimming cut 4 bases from V and 14 bases from J; bases unmatched to any gene: 19. There are 16 residues in the CDR3. Germline V gene data show CDR1 as KGHSH and CDR2 as LQKENI.

The CDR3 bases are TGTGCTAGTGGTTTGGCAGACCCATACTCCTGGAGCGAGCAGTACTTC. Amino acids: CASGLADPYSWSEQYF. The V and J genes are TRBV12-5 and TRBJ2-7; D gene unclear. The CDR3 loop spans 16 amino acids. Germline V gives CDR1 LGHNT, CDR2 FRNRAP. V was cut by 1 base and J by 6 bases, with 19 bases left in between.

V gene TRBV5-1 combines with J gene TRBJ2-7; weak D call: TRBD1 (5 bases). The CDR3 loop spans 14 amino acids. CDR1 is SGHRS and CDR2 is YFSETQ in the germline V gene. Trimming cost V 0 bases and J 0 bases, with 7 bases left between them. CDR3 region: CASSLDRTSYEQYF. The DNA of the CDR3 is TGCGCCAGCAGCTTGGACAGGACCTCCTACGAGCAGTACTTC.

The CDR3 protein is CASSLLQGQDTGELFF. CDR3 coding DNA: TGTGCCAGCAGCTTACTACAGGGGCAAGATACCGGGGAGCTGTTTTTT. V gene TRBV11-2 combines with J gene TRBJ2-2; 7 positions agree with TRBD1. J gave up 5 bases and V 2 bases, and 8 bases lay outside the gene matches. The germline V gene has CDR1 SGHAT and CDR2 FQNNGV. This CDR3 comprises 16 residues.

The chain employs TRBV16 and TRBJ1-2; D is uncertain. Per germline, CDR1 KGHSY and CDR2 FQNENV. V gave up 0 bases and J gave up 1 base, with 9 bases separating them. This CDR3 region has 15 residues. This CDR3 is CASSQSGTHNYGYTF. The CDR3 DNA is TGTGCCAGCAGCCAATCGGGAACACATAACTATGGCTACACCTTC.

The genes are TRBV4-2 and TRBJ2-3; D is possibly TRBD1 (6 bases). The CDR3 is 13 residues long. The ends were cut back, 5 bases at V and 5 bases at J, with 11 bases in the middle. Per the germline V gene, CDR1 is LGHNA and CDR2 is YNFKEQ. CDR3 DNA sequence: TGTGCCAGCAGCATTGGACAGTTAGATACGCAGTATTTT. Residues: CASSIGQLDTQYF.

This clone appeared a few times. The same CDR3 also results from other DNA sequences found in this sample. J is TRBJ2-1 and V is TRBV30; the D gene is possibly TRBD1 (6 bases). The germline gives CDR1 GTSNPN, CDR2 SVGIG (reference sequence). Trimming shortened V by 0 bases and J by 4 bases, and 10 bases separated the two germline ends. The CDR3 consists of 14 residues. CDR3 region: CAWSVRTGYNEQFF. Here the CDR3 DNA reads TGTGCCTGGAGTGTACGTACAGGGTACAATGAGCAGTTCTTC.

V and J are TRBV15 and TRBJ1-1; D unresolved. Looked up from germline, CDR1 is LNHNV and CDR2 is YYDKDF (reference sequence). The CDR3 covers 14 residues. V was cut by 5 bases and J by 3 bases, with 13 bases left in between. DNA of the CDR3: TGTGCCACCAGCTTCGGCGTAACGGACACTGAAGCTTTCTTT. It is translated as CATSFGVTDTEAFF.

This chain uses TRBV28 with TRBJ2-7, with 11 bases matching TRBD2. The CDR3 is made up of 13 amino acids. The germline V gene has CDR1 MDHEN and CDR2 SYDVKM. In nucleotides, the CDR3 is TGTGCTACAACTAGCGGGAGCTCCTACGAGCAGTACTTC. Protein: CATTSGSSYEQYF.

The chain couples TRBV5-1 to TRBJ2-7; 7 bases line up with TRBD2. This CDR3 has 15 amino acids. V lost 4 bases to trimming and J lost 3 bases; unmatched junction nucleotides: 10. Germline CDR1 SGHRS, CDR2 YFSETQ. The CDR3 spells CASSLRGGTFYEQYF. The CDR3 bases are TGCGCCAGCAGCCTCCGGGGAGGGACCTTCTACGAGCAGTACTTC.

This clone is labeled as medium-sized. The V call is TRBV28, the J call TRBJ1-1; tentative D call: TRBD1 (5 bases). The CDR3 totals 12 residues. The germline V gene has CDR1 MDHEN and CDR2 SYDVKM. Here the CDR3 reads CVAGSGSTEAFF. In DNA, the CDR3 is TGTGTAGCGGGGTCAGGGAGCACTGAAGCTTTCTTT.